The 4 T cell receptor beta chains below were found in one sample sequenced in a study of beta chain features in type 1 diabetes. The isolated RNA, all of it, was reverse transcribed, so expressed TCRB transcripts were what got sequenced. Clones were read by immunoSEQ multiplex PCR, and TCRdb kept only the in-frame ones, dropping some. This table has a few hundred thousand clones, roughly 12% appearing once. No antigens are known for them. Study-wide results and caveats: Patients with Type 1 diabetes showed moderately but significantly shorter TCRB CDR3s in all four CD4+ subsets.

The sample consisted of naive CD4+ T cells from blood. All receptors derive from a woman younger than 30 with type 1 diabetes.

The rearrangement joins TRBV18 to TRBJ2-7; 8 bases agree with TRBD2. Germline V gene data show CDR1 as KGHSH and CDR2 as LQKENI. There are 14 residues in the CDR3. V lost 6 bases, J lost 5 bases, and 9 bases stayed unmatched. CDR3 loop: CASSPQREGDEQYF. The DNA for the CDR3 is TGTGCCAGCTCCCCCCAACGGGAGGGGGACGAGCAGTACTTC.

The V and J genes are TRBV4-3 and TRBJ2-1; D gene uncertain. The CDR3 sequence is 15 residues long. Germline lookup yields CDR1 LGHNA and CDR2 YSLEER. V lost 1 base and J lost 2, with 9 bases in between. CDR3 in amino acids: CASSQVSRTYNEQFF. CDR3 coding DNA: TGCGCCAGCAGCCAAGTATCCAGGACCTACAATGAGCAGTTCTTC.

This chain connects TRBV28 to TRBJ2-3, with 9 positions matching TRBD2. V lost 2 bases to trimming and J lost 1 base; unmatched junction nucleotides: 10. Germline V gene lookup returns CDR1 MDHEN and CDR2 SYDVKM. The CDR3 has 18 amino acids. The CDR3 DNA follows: TGTGCCAGCAGTTTAGTGGGCGGGAGGGGGGCCGGCACAGATACGCAGTATTTT. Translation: CASSLVGGRGAGTDTQYF. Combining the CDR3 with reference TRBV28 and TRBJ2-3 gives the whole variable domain DVKVTQSSRYLVKRTGEKVFLECVQDMDHENMFWYRQDPGLGLRLIYFSYDVKMKEKGDIPEGYSVSREKKERFSLILESASTNQTSMYLCASSLVGGRGAGTDTQYFGPGTRLTVL.

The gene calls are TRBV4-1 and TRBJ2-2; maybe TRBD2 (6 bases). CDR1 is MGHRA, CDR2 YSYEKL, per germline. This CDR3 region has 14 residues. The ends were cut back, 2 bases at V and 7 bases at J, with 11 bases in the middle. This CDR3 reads CASSQPGRLGELFF. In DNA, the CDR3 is TGCGCCAGCAGCCAACCCGGGAGACTCGGGGAGCTGTTTTTT.